This T cell receptor beta chain was profiled in a study of cytomegalovirus exposure and HLA in healthy donors (dated by TCRdb to 2016 to 2017). With regard to the full study: In an earlier analysis of some 550 of the donors, 276 Gb of sequence data and 100 million or so unique TCR beta sequences from approximately 180 million T cells were reported. Donor age, sex, ethnicity and CMV serostatus were collected together with the repertoire data. The study aimed to test whether signatures of past pathogen exposure could be identified by cataloging public T cell receptors. Besides the first cohort of 500 to 700 subjects, a separate validation cohort made up of some 110 different subjects was used. In the later analysis, no new phenotypic data were used to find candidate immune exposures; instead, reliance was placed on TCR beta sequences and their occurrence across donors. The T cell repertoires of some 670 subjects were profiled by immunosequencing and related to cytomegalovirus serostatus. A later genetic analysis used genome-wide SNP genotypes for about 65% of the 666 donors, treating that subset as a discovery cohort. Because of strong linkage in the cohort, 4 to 6 DR-DQ haplotypes were treated as single units for association and clustering. All discovery cohort repertoires had been generated on a single sequencing platform. The study combined high-throughput TCR immunosequencing, statistical association of individual TCRs with disease status, and machine learning to predict cytomegalovirus infection status. HLA typing included class I and class II loci at four-digit resolution. Among a few hundred genotyped donors of the cohort, an average of about 240,000 unique TCR beta nucleotide sequences were sequenced per donor, roughly 20% of them non-productive. Of the roughly 400 genotyped donors, 65% to 90% were placed in the genetic ancestry cluster associated with self-reported Caucasian donors. The number of donors typed differed by locus, with roughly 620-630 for A, B, C, DRB1 and DQB1, about 500 for DQA1, about 610 for DPA1, and about 450 for DPB1. A later analysis re-analyzed previously published TCR beta repertoires from roughly 600 donors and added high-resolution HLA genotyping to study TCR occurrence patterns. An early release covering about 600 HLA-typed donors comprised about 310 gigabases of sequencing data and tens of millions of unique TCR sequences. An earlier analysis of 450 to 750 of the donors used high-throughput TCR beta sequencing to judge whether each TCR beta V gene segment behaved as functional or pseudogenic. Study-wide findings and limitations: Only TCR beta chains were sequenced in this cohort, and the absence of alpha or paired-chain data limited detectable features. Most TCR sequences were observed very rarely across donors, whereas some public TCRs were present in many individuals. Because counts were too low, about 18 rarely observed V segments, including chromosome 9 orphons, were excluded from the earlier analysis of fewer than 650 of the donors. Several of the top co-occurrence clusters appeared to be linked to parvovirus B19, influenza, CMV and Epstein-Barr virus, according to a later analysis. Some IMGT-functional V segments, including TRBV6-2 and TRBV6-3, could not be distinguished by the 87-base-pair reads and were therefore excluded. In a later analysis, HLA-associated TCR beta chains showed more clonal expansion and lower generation probabilities than non-associated chains that were equally common. According to a later genetic analysis, donors in an Asian-associated ancestry cluster had fewer N-insertions in productive TCRs than the roughly 700-donor mean. A further reported finding was that TCR beta sequences accurately predicted the HLA-A and HLA-B alleles for most subjects in the first cohort. According to a later analysis, TCR association rates differed among HLA loci, with DRB1 alleles showing the most associated TCRs and HLA-C alleles showing the fewest. Broadly in line with IMGT annotations, most TCR beta V segments showed up in productive rearrangements about 90% or about 30% of the time in an earlier analysis of around 600 of the donors. The only immune exposure information available for the cohort was CMV serostatus. Roughly uniform sequencing depth across donors was assumed in presence/absence analyses, although this assumption may not hold. A later analysis found that most CMV-associated TCR beta chains appeared HLA-restricted, with HLA associations seemingly driven largely by CMV exposure. A few of the identified cytomegalovirus-associated TCR beta chains were confirmed in vitro to be specific for cytomegalovirus antigens. A later analysis associated 17,000 or so TCR beta sequences with specific HLA alleles at a false discovery rate of 0.05. Linkage disequilibrium might explain the correlated functional status among segregating V segments, but an unknown experimental factor could not be ruled out. Because some donors lacked HLA typing at each locus, the association tests relied only on the typed subset. A cluster of highly shared sequence variants was judged likely to represent a technical artifact of the sequencing pipeline. In the study, approximately 160 TCR beta chains were listed as associated with cytomegalovirus. It was suggested by the authors that the approach could potentially be generalized to other disease states and immunological phenotypes. Strong co-occurrence of HLA alleles, especially DR and DQ, made assigning TCR associations to individual alleles difficult. V-gene and J-gene trimming of TCR beta chains was associated with a missense DCLRE1C variant in a later genetic analysis, and the association was replicated in an independent cohort. In both the original and validation cohorts, the classifier was reported to diagnose cytomegalovirus status with high specificity and sensitivity.

Library generation was performed with the immunoSEQ multiplex PCR assay. A mixture of 60 forward primers for TCR Vbeta segments and 13 reverse primers for TCR Jbeta segments was used in the multiplex PCR. The CDR3 region of rearranged TCR beta genes was amplified from genomic DNA with a multiplex PCR assay. On the Illumina HiSeq System, the amplified TCR beta libraries were sequenced as 87-base-pair reads. The authors' pipeline ran thus. Across the 500 to 700 repertoires, a later analysis counted approximately 75 million unique TCR beta chains, 8.5 million to 12 million of which were shared by at least two donors. To remove PCR and sequencing errors, raw reads were error-corrected and collapsed into unique sequences using a nearest-neighbor algorithm that merged closely related sequences. V, D and J gene segments were assigned by aligning CDR3 sequences to IMGT reference sequences. Each retained sequence needed at least a six-nucleotide match to both a V gene segment and a J gene segment. A rearrangement was called productive if the CDR3 had no stop codons and remained in frame with V and J, and every other rearrangement was called non-productive. CDR3 was defined by IMGT convention, running from the second conserved V-encoded cysteine to the conserved J-encoded phenylalanine. Sequences without an unambiguous match to a single V gene segment were excluded from the earlier analysis of about 630 of the donors. In an earlier analysis of several hundred of the donors, V segments were called functional above 56.7% productive rearrangements and were called segregating when the between-donor standard deviation exceeded 5%. A statistical classification framework was developed to diagnose cytomegalovirus status using the catalog of TCR beta chain sequences. In a later analysis, V and J genes were assigned by comparing TCR nucleotide sequences against IMGT/GENE-DB human TR gene sequences. In a later analysis, CDR3 sequences and most-parsimonious VDJ recombination scenarios were assigned using the TCRdist pipeline. A later analysis defined each TCR beta chain by its CDR3 amino acid sequence plus V-gene family, and excluded reads lacking a unique V-gene family. As a way to deal with suspected cross-contamination and a sequencing artifact, a later analysis dropped under 600 nucleotide sequences that were highly shared and had low generation probability. For each public chain, a later analysis derived a clonal expansion index from normalized ranks of inferred template counts within each repertoire. A later analysis computed generation probabilities with a VDJ recombination model fitted to out-of-frame rearrangements, and checked the results against IGoR. Hypergeometric tests were used in a later analysis to score TCR-TCR, TCR-HLA and TCR-CMV co-occurrence, with a repertoire-size bias correction applied to the TCR pairs. A later analysis estimated false discovery rates by permuting HLA or CMV assignments 20 times. A later analysis grouped co-occurring TCRs with DBSCAN, adding TCRdist sequence similarity when clustering within HLA-allele-positive subsets. Repertoires with fewer than 30,000 or more than 120,000 public chains were left out of co-occurrence clustering, as were five repertoires with anomalous nucleotide sharing. TCRdb stores this immuneACCESS table with in-frame sequences only. Part of the clones is absent; in the studies checked, under half of the shortfall reflects unresolved V genes, and no reason is known for the rest. V, J and clone size reflect that table, while D and trimming were determined from the DNA. Counted in this sample were approximately 100,000 clones; over 60% of them appeared once. Jointly, the top ten make up 4.5% to 7% of the sample.

In the case of this clone: Its antigen is not yet known. Qualities for individual bases were not recorded, and no much larger clone is one base off.

Ends trimmed: V by 5 bases, J by 3 bases; bases unmatched to a gene: 3. From cysteine to phenylalanine, the CDR3 is 13 amino acids long. The sequence is cut down to CDR3 DNA, 39 bases in frame from base 1. For CDR1 and CDR2, the germline V gene lists SGHTA and FQGNSA. The cohort was made up of approximately 670 healthy bone marrow donors. All cohort members were sampled while nominally healthy, although unrecorded immune exposures were likely present. The donor was CMV seropositive and was included in the group of 270 or so seropositive cohort members. A peripheral blood sample was provided by each donor, and peripheral blood mononuclear cells were used for TCR beta sequencing. Genomic DNA extraction from the blood cell samples was performed with the Qiagen DNeasy Blood Extraction Kit.

The rearrangement joined TRBV7-2 to TRBJ1-2; 7 bases in between match TRBD1. The clonotype originates from a man in his sixties in good health and CMV-seropositive. The source material was PBMCs. The CDR3 amino acid sequence is: CASSPDRDYGYTF. The bases read TGTGCCAGCAGCCCCGACAGGGACTATGGCTACACCTTC.